Sequencing of this T cell receptor (beta chain) was carried out in a study of OX40 agonist ivuxolimab in advanced cancers. About the research overall: Dose-escalation patients' cancers were hepatocellular carcinoma, melanoma, renal cell or head and neck cancer.

This clone was observed once. The antigen is not known. Profiling relied on immunoSEQ multiplex PCR, and the TCRdb table lists in-frame clones only, not all of them. The sample has about 31,000 clones, 82% seen once. Whole-study findings and limits: There was clonal expansion of CD4+ and CD8+ blood T cells by week 6 at 0.1 to 3.0 mg/kg. No antigen was identified for the clonally expanded peripheral T cells.

Prior autoimmune disease or systemic immunosuppression barred patients. This material consisted of CD4+ or CD8+ T cells sorted from blood, taken in a trial of the OX40 agonist ivuxolimab. This clonotype was obtained from an adult with an advanced solid tumor such as melanoma, head and neck, liver or kidney cancer.

This chain's CDR3 is CASSLTAGASNQPQHF. As DNA, the CDR3 is TGTGCCAGCAGCCTAACAGCGGGGGCTAGCAATCAGCCCCAGCATTTT. The chain carries TRBV7-8 and TRBJ1-5, with D tentatively TRBD1 (6 bases). This CDR3 has 16 amino acids. The germline V and J ends were trimmed by 5 bases and 0 bases, with 14 bases remaining between them. Germline V lookup: CDR1 SGHVS, CDR2 FQNEAQ.